This entry lists 6 T cell receptor beta chains sequenced from one sample in a study of blood T cell repertoires in COVID-19. Assay used: immunoSEQ multiplex PCR; TCRdb lists only in-frame clones, some missing. This sample has roughly 300,000 clones, with 86% found just once. What was sequenced was PBMCs or T cells enriched from blood (not recorded which). These receptor sequences come from a young man who had recovered from COVID-19.

This clone was counted a few times. This sequence joins TRBV7-9 and TRBJ2-7; TRBD1 matches at 8 bases. This CDR3 contains 14 residues. Germline V gene sequence: CDR1 SEHNR, CDR2 FQNEAQ (reference sequence). J gave up 4 bases and V 5 bases, and 7 bases lay outside the gene matches. The CDR3 nucleotides are TGTGCCAGCAGCCCAGACAGGGGATTGTACGAGCAGTACTTC. Residues: CASSPDRGLYEQYF.

V and J are TRBV28 and TRBJ2-1, with 11 bases matching TRBD2. Germline lookup yields CDR1 MDHEN and CDR2 SYDVKM. V trimming: 7 bases; J trimming: 7 bases; junction bases outside the gene matches: 6. The CDR3 is 14 amino acids. CDR3 amino acids: CASTLAGGRNEQFF. CDR3 coding DNA: TGTGCCAGCACTCTAGCGGGAGGCCGGAATGAGCAGTTCTTC.

The chain joins TRBV5-1 to TRBJ2-7; D not resolved. This CDR3 has 14 residues. From germline, CDR1 is SGHRS and CDR2 YFSETQ. With 0 bases removed from V and 0 bases from J, the gap between germline ends came to 7 bases. The CDR3 sequence is CASSLEESSYEQYF. The CDR3 nucleotides read TGCGCCAGCAGCTTGGAGGAGAGCTCCTACGAGCAGTACTTC.

This clone was found once. J is TRBJ2-2 and V is TRBV5-5; 10 nucleotides match TRBD2. V trimming: 4 bases; J trimming: 2 bases; junction bases outside the gene matches: 2. CDR1 and CDR2 (germline): SGHKS, YYEKEE (reference sequence). The CDR3 contains 15 residues. The CDR3 sequence is CASSVLAGNTGELFF. In DNA, the CDR3 is TGTGCCAGCAGCGTACTAGCGGGAAACACCGGGGAGCTGTTTTTT.

The CDR3 spells CASATVSGNNQPQHF. For the CDR3, the DNA is TGTGCCAGCGCCACCGTATCGGGAAACAATCAGCCCCAGCATTTT. The V gene is TRBV21-1, the J gene TRBJ1-5. TRBV21-1 is a pseudogene segment. This CDR3 comprises 15 residues.

The chain carries TRBV7-9 and TRBJ2-5; TRBD2 agrees at 10 bases. The ends lost 4 bases at V and 2 bases at J; junction bases unmatched: 4. Germline values: CDR1 SEHNR, CDR2 FQNEAQ (reference sequence). This CDR3 has 15 amino acids. CDR3 sequence reads: CASSSGLADQETQYF. The DNA of the CDR3 is TGTGCCAGCAGCTCCGGACTAGCGGATCAAGAGACCCAGTACTTC.